The T cell receptor (beta chain) described here comes from a study of T cell responses to AZD1222 COVID-19 vaccine. The repertoire was sequenced with immunoSEQ multiplex PCR; TCRdb's copy has only in-frame clones and lacks some. This sample has about 100,000 clones, with roughly 86% found just once. With V trimmed by 2 bases and J by 3 bases, 10 bases remained unmatched. CDR1 and CDR2 (germline): MNHEY, SVGEGT. This CDR3 has 17 amino acids. The chain recombines TRBV6-2 or TRBV6-3 with TRBJ1-5; 7 bases fit TRBD1. The sequence was obtained from an adult in good health. Sequenced material: peripheral blood, taken on day 0 of AZD1222 vaccination. CDR3 in amino acids: CASSYRGQGVINQPQHF. DNA for the CDR3: TGTGCCAGCAGTTACAGGGGGCAGGGGGTTATCAATCAGCCCCAGCATTTT.